This T cell receptor (beta chain) was recovered during a study of CD8 T cells in ankylosing spondylitis. Germline CDR1 SGHNT, CDR2 YYREEE (reference sequence). Trimming pared 4 bases from V and 7 bases from J, leaving 15 bases between. The CDR3 has 15 amino acids. MiXCR, applied by TCRdb to the 5' RACE reads, yields one record per CDR3 protein. This table has roughly 160,000 distinct CDR3 sequences, 9.8% appearing once. The chain combines TRBV5-4 with TRBJ1-6; the D gene is possibly TRBD1 (5 bases). The TCR was taken from a female donor with ankylosing spondylitis or in good health (not recorded which). The sample taken for sequencing was blood, either unsorted or a sorted T cell fraction (not recorded which). This CDR3 is CASSPDSPFNSPLHF. CDR3 coding DNA: TGTGCCAGCAGCCCCGACAGCCCTTTCAATTCACCCCTCCACTTT.